These T cell receptor beta chains were read from a single sample in a study of T cells in narcolepsy. Repertoires were generated with immunoSEQ multiplex PCR, while TCRdb's copy carries only in-frame clones and drops some. The sample lists 25,000 to 35,000 clones, roughly four fifths occurring once. Sequenced material: CD45RA- memory CD4+ T cells from PBMCs. Receptor source: a human donor with narcolepsy. The CDR3 runs from the conserved cysteine through the conserved F or W. D genes are given only for firm matches. Expanded clones get a size class; other rows say once, few or many, or leave the size out.

size: NA; D: TRBD2; J: TRBJ2-4; V: TRBV2; CDR3: CASSESREGIQYF; DNA: TGTGCCAGCAGTGAAAGCAGGGAGGGCATTCAGTACTTC
size: few; D: TRBD1; J: TRBJ1-2; V: TRBV6-4; CDR3: CASRPRQGASYGYTF; DNA: TGTGCCAGCAGGCCCCGACAGGGTGCTAGCTATGGCTACACCTTC
size: NA; D: NA; J: TRBJ2-4; V: TRBV19; CDR3: CASSNRDGLAKNIQYF; DNA: TGTGCCAGTAGTAACCGGGACGGACTAGCCAAAAACATTCAGTACTTC
size: NA; D: TRBD2; J: TRBJ2-4; V: TRBV2; CDR3: CASRLGEGRNIQYF; DNA: TGTGCCAGCAGGTTAGGGGAGGGGAGAAACATTCAGTACTTC
size: NA; D: TRBD1; J: TRBJ1-2; V: TRBV7-9; CDR3: CASSLDGDRGLLGYTF; DNA: TGTGCCAGCAGCTTGGACGGGGACAGGGGATTGCTTGGCTACACCTTC
size: NA; D: NA; J: TRBJ1-2; V: TRBV7-9; CDR3: CASSYSQGQDGYTF; DNA: TGTGCCAGCAGCTACAGTCAGGGGCAAGATGGCTACACCTTC
size: NA; D: NA; J: TRBJ2-7; V: TRBV27; CDR3: CASSPRGNTYEQYF; DNA: TGTGCCAGCAGTCCACGAGGGAATACCTACGAGCAGTACTTC
size: NA; D: NA; J: TRBJ1-3; V: TRBV5-1; CDR3: CASSLAGAGGNTIYF; DNA: TGCGCCAGCAGCTTGGCGGGGGCGGGAGGAAACACCATATATTTT
size: NA; D: TRBD1; J: TRBJ1-2; V: TRBV7-8; CDR3: CASSLVGQLYGYTF; DNA: TGTGCCAGCAGCTTAGTGGGACAGCTCTATGGCTACACCTTC
size: once; D: NA; J: TRBJ1-6; V: TRBV6-5; CDR3: CASSYLNSPLHF; DNA: TGTGCCAGCAGTTACCTAAATTCACCCCTCCACTTT
size: NA; D: TRBD2; J: TRBJ2-7; V: TRBV27; CDR3: CASSSSPSGGAFYEQYF; DNA: TGTGCCAGCAGTTCTAGTCCCAGCGGGGGGGCTTTCTACGAGCAGTACTTC
size: NA; D: NA; J: TRBJ1-1; V: TRBV7-2; CDR3: CASSLGNGPNTEAFF; DNA: TGTGCCAGCAGCTTAGGTAATGGCCCGAACACTGAAGCTTTCTTT
size: NA; D: TRBD1; J: TRBJ2-2; V: TRBV19; CDR3: CASRTTGGTGELFF; DNA: TGTGCCAGTAGGACGACAGGGGGGACCGGGGAGCTGTTTTTT
size: few; D: NA; J: TRBJ2-7; V: TRBV21-1; CDR3: CASSKERHYEQYF; DNA: TGTGCCAGCAGCAAAGAGCGGCACTACGAGCAGTACTTC
size: few; D: NA; J: TRBJ2-1; V: TRBV7-2; CDR3: CASSLGSGPYNEQFF; DNA: TGTGCCAGCAGCTTAGGAAGCGGTCCCTACAATGAGCAGTTCTTC